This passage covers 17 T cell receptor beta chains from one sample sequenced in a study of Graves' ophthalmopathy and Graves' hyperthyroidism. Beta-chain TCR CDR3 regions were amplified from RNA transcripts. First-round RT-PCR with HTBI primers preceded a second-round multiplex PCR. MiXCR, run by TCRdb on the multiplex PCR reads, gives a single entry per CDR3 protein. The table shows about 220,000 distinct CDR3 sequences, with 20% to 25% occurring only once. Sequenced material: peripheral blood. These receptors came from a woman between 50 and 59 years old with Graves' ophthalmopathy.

CDR3 nucleotides: TGTGCCACTCACCGGGACAGAGGGCACGAGCAGTACTTC. Translating it yields CATHRDRGHEQYF. The genes are TRBV2 and TRBJ2-7; 7 nucleotides match TRBD1. J gave up 5 bases and V 10 bases, and 11 bases lay outside the gene matches. The germline gives CDR1 SNHLY, CDR2 FYNNEI. The CDR3 loop spans 13 amino acids.

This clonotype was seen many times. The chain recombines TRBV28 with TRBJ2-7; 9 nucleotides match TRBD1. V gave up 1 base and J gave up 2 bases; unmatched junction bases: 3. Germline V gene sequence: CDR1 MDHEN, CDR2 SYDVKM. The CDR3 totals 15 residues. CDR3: CASSLSGTGTYEQYF. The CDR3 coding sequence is TGTGCCAGCAGTTTATCAGGGACAGGGACCTACGAGCAGTACTTC.

CDR3 DNA: TGTGCCAGCAGGGCAGCGGGGGGCGAAGCCTACGAGCAGTACTTC. This gives the protein CASRAAGGEAYEQYF. V gene TRBV28 combines with J gene TRBJ2-7; 9 positions match TRBD2. From germline, CDR1 is MDHEN and CDR2 SYDVKM. This CDR3 is built from 15 residues. V dropped 6 bases and J dropped 2; count of bases not matched to a gene: 8.

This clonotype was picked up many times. The CDR3 DNA is TGTGCCTGGAGTGCCAACAGGGGGCCAGGAAACACCATATATTTT. It is translated as CAWSANRGPGNTIYF. The rearrangement uses TRBV30 and TRBJ1-3, with TRBD1 matching 9 bases. Looked up from germline, CDR1 is GTSNPN and CDR2 is SVGIG (reference sequence). This CDR3 has 15 amino acids. V was clipped by 1 base and J by 4 bases; unmatched bases: 5.

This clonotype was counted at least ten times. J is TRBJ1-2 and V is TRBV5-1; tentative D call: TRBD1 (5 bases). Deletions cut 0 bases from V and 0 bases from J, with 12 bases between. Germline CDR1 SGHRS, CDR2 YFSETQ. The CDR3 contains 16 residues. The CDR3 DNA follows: TGCGCCAGCAGCTTGGGAGGGACTTTAGCTAACTATGGCTACACCTTC. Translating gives CASSLGGTLANYGYTF.

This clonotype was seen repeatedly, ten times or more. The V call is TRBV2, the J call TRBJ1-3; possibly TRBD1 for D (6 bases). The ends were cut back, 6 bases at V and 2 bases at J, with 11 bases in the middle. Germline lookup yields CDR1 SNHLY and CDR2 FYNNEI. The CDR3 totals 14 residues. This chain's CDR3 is CASSSQGPGNTIYF. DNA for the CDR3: TGTGCCAGCAGCTCACAGGGCCCTGGAAACACCATATATTTT.

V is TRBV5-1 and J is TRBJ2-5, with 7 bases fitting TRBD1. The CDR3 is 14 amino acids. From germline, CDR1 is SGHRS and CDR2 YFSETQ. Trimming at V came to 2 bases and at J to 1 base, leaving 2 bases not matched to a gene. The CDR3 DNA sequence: TGCGCCAGCAGCTTAACAGGGGCCCAAGAGACCCAGTACTTC. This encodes CASSLTGAQETQYF.

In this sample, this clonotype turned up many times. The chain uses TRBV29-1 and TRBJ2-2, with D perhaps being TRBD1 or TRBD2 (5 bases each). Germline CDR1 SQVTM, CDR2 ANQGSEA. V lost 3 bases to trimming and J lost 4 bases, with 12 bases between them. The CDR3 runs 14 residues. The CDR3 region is CSVEPQGVTGELFF. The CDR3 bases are TGCAGCGTTGAGCCCCAGGGAGTCACCGGGGAGCTGTTTTTT.

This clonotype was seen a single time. CDR3 region: CSARVAGEATQYF. CDR3 DNA sequence: TGCAGTGCTAGGGTAGCGGGAGAGGCGACCCAGTACTTC. This sequence joins TRBV20-1 and TRBJ2-5; 9 bases fit TRBD2. V trimming: 3 bases; J trimming: 7 bases; junction bases outside the gene matches: 6. The germline gives CDR1 DFQATT, CDR2 SNEGSKA (reference sequence). The CDR3 extends over 13 amino acids.

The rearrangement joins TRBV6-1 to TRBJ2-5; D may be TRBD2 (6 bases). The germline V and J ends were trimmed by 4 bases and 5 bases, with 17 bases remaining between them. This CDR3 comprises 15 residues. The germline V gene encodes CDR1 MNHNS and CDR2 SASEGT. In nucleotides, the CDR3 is TGTGCCAGCAGTGCAGGCCCTTCCGCGGGGGAGACCCAGTACTTC. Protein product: CASSAGPSAGETQYF.

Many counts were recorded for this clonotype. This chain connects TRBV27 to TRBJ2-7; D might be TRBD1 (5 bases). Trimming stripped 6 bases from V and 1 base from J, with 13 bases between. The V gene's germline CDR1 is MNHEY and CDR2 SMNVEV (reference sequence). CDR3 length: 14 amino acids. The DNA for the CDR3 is TGTGCCAGCAGCCTGACAAGGGGTTCCTACGAGCAGTACTTC. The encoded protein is CASSLTRGSYEQYF.

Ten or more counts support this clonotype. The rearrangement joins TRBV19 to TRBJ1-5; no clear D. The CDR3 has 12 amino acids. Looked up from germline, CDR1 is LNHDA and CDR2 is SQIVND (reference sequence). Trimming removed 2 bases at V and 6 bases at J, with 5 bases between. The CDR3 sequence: CASSISVQPQHF. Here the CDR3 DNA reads TGTGCCAGTAGTATATCGGTTCAGCCCCAGCATTTT.

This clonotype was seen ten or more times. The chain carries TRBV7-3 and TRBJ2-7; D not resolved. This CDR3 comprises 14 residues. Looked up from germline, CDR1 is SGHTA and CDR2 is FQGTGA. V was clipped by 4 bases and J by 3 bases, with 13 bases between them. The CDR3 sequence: CASSSQASGYEQYF. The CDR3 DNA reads TGTGCCAGCAGCTCTCAGGCTAGTGGCTACGAGCAGTACTTC. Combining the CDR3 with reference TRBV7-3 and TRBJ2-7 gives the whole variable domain GAGVSQTPSNKVTEKGKYVELRCDPISGHTALYWYRQSLGQGPEFLIYFQGTGAADDSGLPNDRFFAVRPEGSVSTLKIQRTERGDSAVYLCASSSQASGYEQYFGPGTRLTVT.

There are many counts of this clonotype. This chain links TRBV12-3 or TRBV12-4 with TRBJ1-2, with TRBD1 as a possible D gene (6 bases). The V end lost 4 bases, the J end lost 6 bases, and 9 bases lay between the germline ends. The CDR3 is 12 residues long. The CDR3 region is CASSSTGHGYTF. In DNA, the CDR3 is TGTGCCAGCAGTTCCACAGGGCATGGCTACACCTTC.

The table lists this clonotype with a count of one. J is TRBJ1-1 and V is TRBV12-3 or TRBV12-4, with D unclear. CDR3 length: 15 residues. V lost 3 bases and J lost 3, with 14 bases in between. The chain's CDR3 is CASSFSVRGDTEAFF. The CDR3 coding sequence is TGTGCCAGCAGTTTTTCCGTACGCGGAGACACTGAAGCTTTCTTT.

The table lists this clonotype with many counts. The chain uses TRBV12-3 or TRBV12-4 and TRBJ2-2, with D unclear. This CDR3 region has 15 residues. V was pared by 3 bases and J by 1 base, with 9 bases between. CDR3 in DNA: TGTGCCAGCAGTTTTGTCTCGGGGAACACCGGGGAGCTGTTTTTT. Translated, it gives CASSFVSGNTGELFF.

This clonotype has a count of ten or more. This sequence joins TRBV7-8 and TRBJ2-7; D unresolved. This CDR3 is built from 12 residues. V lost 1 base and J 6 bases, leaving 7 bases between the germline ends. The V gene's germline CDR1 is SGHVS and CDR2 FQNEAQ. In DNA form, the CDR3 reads TGTGCCAGCAGCTTAGGTCTCTTCGAGCAGTACTTC. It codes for CASSLGLFEQYF.